The clone carrying this TCR beta chain was seen ten or more times. Germline V gene lookup returns CDR1 SEHNR and CDR2 FQNEAQ (reference sequence). The CDR3 spans 12 residues. The V gene lost 5 bases and the J gene lost 3 bases, with 7 bases spanning the gap. This record belongs to a study of T-cell memory formation after mild COVID-19. TCRdb re-derived calls from the 5' RACE reads in MiXCR, one entry per CDR3 protein. Here the sample spans about 140,000 distinct CDR3 sequences, 20% to 25% being singletons. The chain employs TRBV7-9 and TRBJ1-2; weak D call: TRBD1 (5 bases). Sequencing was performed on PBMCs or a T cell subset sorted from them (not recorded which). The sequence derives from an adult woman who had mild COVID-19 (a few samples of this study predate the infection). Cell type and time point are not known. CDR3 coding DNA: TGTGCCAGCAGCCAAGGGGACTATGGCTACACCTTC. This sequence encodes CASSQGDYGYTF. The entire variable domain, with the rest obtained from reference TRBV7-9 and TRBJ1-2, is as follows: DTGVSQNPRHKITKRGQNVTFRCDPISEHNRLYWYRQTLGQGPEFLTYFQNEAQLEKSRLLSDRFSAERPKGSFSTLEIQRTEQGDSAMYLCASSQGDYGYTFGSGTRLTVV.